These T cell receptor beta chains were read from a single sample in a study of human T cells and chemical hapten exposure. TCRdb processed the 5' RACE reads anew with MiXCR; each CDR3 protein has one entry. Among 150,000 or so distinct CDR3 sequences listed, 4.1% were seen once. These receptors originate from a female donor in good health. Both conserved end residues are part of each CDR3. A D gene is named only where the DNA matches it firmly. Not every row has a clone size; where given, it reads once, few, many or a size class.

CDR3nt: TGCGCCAGCAGCTTGGATTCACTTGTACGGGACAGGGGCGGTCAGCCCCAGCATTTT
CDR3aa: CASSLDSLVRDRGGQPQHF
d_gene: TRBD1
v_gene: TRBV5-1
abundance: many
j_gene: TRBJ1-5

CDR3nt: TGTGCCAGCAGCTTAGCTTCGTGGCACACGCAGTATTTT
CDR3aa: CASSLASWHTQYF
d_gene: NA
v_gene: TRBV7-8
abundance: many
j_gene: TRBJ2-3

CDR3nt: TGTGCCAGCAGCAAGCGGACAGTAAGCGGTCACCCGATCTACGAGCAGTACTTC
CDR3aa: CASSKRTVSGHPIYEQYF
d_gene: NA
v_gene: TRBV21-1
abundance: NA
j_gene: TRBJ2-7

CDR3nt: TGCAGTGCTAGAGATCTTGCCAAGCAAGAGACCCAGTACTTC
CDR3aa: CSARDLAKQETQYF
d_gene: NA
v_gene: TRBV20-1
abundance: many
j_gene: TRBJ2-5

CDR3nt: TGTGCCAGCAGTCGCAGCAGGCCATTAAGCTCTGGAAACACCATATATTTT
CDR3aa: CASSRSRPLSSGNTIYF
d_gene: NA
v_gene: TRBV6-5
abundance: many
j_gene: TRBJ1-3

CDR3nt: TGTGCCAGCAGCTTAGTGGCAGGGATATTCACAGATACGCAGTATTTT
CDR3aa: CASSLVAGIFTDTQYF
d_gene: NA
v_gene: TRBV7-9
abundance: many
j_gene: TRBJ2-3

CDR3nt: TGTGCCAGCAGCCCGGACTGGAGCTCCGACGAGCAGTACTTC
CDR3aa: CASSPDWSSDEQYF
d_gene: NA
v_gene: TRBV5-4
abundance: NA
j_gene: TRBJ2-7

CDR3nt: TGTGCCAGCAGCCGCGGTAGTAGCGGGGGGTTTACAGATACGCAGTATTTT
CDR3aa: CASSRGSSGGFTDTQYF
d_gene: TRBD2
v_gene: TRBV7-8
abundance: many
j_gene: TRBJ2-3

CDR3nt: TGCGCCAGCAGCTTGTACCCAGAGAGCTCCTACGAGCAGTACTTC
CDR3aa: CASSLYPESSYEQYF
d_gene: NA
v_gene: TRBV5-1
abundance: many
j_gene: TRBJ2-7

CDR3nt: TGTGCCAGCTCACCTCGTAGGGGTGAGGCTTTCTTT
CDR3aa: CASSPRRGEAFF
d_gene: NA
v_gene: TRBV18
abundance: many
j_gene: TRBJ1-1